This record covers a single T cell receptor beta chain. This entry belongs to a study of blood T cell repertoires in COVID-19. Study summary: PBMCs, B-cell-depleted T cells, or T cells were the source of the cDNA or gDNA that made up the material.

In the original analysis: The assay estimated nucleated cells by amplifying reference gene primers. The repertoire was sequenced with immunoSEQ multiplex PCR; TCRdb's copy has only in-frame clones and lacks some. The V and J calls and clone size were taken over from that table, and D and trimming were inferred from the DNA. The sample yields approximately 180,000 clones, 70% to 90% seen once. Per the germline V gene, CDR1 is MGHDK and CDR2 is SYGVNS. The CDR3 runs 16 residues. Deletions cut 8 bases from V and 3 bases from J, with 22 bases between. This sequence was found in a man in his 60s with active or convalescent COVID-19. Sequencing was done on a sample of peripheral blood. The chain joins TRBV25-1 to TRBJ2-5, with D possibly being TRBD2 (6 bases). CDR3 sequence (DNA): TGTGCCAGCCAAGGTCCCCGACCGGCGGGGAAAGAGACCCAGTACTTC. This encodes CASQGPRPAGKETQYF.